This TCR beta chain was sequenced during a study of OX40 agonist ivuxolimab in advanced cancers. The study, taken as a whole, reports: Clonal expansion was among the lowest in partial responders at 0.1-3.0 mg/kg, especially CD8+. On average, a greater number of expanded clones characterised CD8+ T cells relative to CD4+.

Some clones are missing from TCRdb's copy, which holds only in-frame ones; the method was immunoSEQ multiplex PCR. The table records about 20,000 clones, 87% of them present only once. In germline, CDR1 is MNHNY, CDR2 SVGAGI (reference sequence). The CDR3 length is 14 residues. Trimming removed 6 bases from V and 2 bases from J, with 14 bases in between. A history of autoimmune disease or systemic immunosuppression excluded patients. With regard to this clone: The antigen remains undetermined.

This receptor was taken from an adult with an advanced solid tumor such as melanoma, head and neck, liver or kidney cancer. V gene TRBV6-6 combines with J gene TRBJ2-7; D might be TRBD1 (6 bases). Specimen: CD4+ or CD8+ T cells sorted from blood, collected in a trial of the OX40 agonist ivuxolimab. CDR3 loop: CASSTGIKAYEQYF. In nucleotides, the CDR3 is TGTGCCAGCAGCACAGGGATTAAGGCCTACGAGCAGTACTTC.